This entry lists 2 T cell receptor beta chains sequenced from one sample in a study of shared clonotypes between healthy human individuals. Repertoires were generated with immunoSEQ multiplex PCR, while TCRdb's copy carries only in-frame clones and drops some. Found here are some 2,500,000 clones, around 92% of them singletons; the top ten hold about 0.36%. The specimen was naive CD4+ T cells from PBMCs. Subset described: CD45RA+ positively selected. Receptors originate from a man younger than 35 in good health. Some clones in this sample may be carry-over from other donors' samples.

Remarks on this clone: The same CDR3 also results from other DNA sequences found in this sample. V usage is TRBV5-1 and J usage is TRBJ2-5; TRBD2 matches at 15 bases. The germline CDR1 and CDR2 sequences are SGHRS and YFSETQ. V dropped 3 bases and J dropped 1; count of bases not matched to a gene: 1. The CDR3 runs to 16 residues. CDR3 nucleotide sequence: TGCGCCAGCAGCTGGGGACTAGCGGGAGGCCAAGAGACCCAGTACTTC. This encodes CASSWGLAGGQETQYF. The full variable domain, with the rest looked up from reference TRBV5-1 and TRBJ2-5, is KAGVTQTPRYLIKTRGQQVTLSCSPISGHRSVSWYQQTPGQGLQFLFEYFSETQRNKGNFPGRFSGRQFSNSRSEMNVSTLELGDSALYLCASSWGLAGGQETQYFGPGTRLLVL.

The V call is TRBV6-5, the J call TRBJ2-7; 8 bases match TRBD2. Germline CDR1 and CDR2: MNHEY and SVGAGI. The length of the CDR3 is 15 residues. The J segment lost 0 bases and the V segment lost 4 bases, leaving 5 bases of the junction unmatched. The CDR3 reads CASSSLADSSYEQYF. The CDR3 DNA reads TGTGCCAGCAGTTCACTAGCGGATAGCTCCTACGAGCAGTACTTC.